The 15 T cell receptor beta chains in this list originate from one sample, sequenced in a study of T-cell memory formation after mild COVID-19. TCRdb fed the 5' RACE reads into MiXCR, producing one record per CDR3 protein. The sample holds about 260,000 distinct CDR3 sequences, less than 9.5% seen once. The specimen was PBMCs or a T cell subset sorted from them (not recorded which). These receptors were obtained from a man aged 18 to 29 who had mild COVID-19 (a few samples of this study predate the infection). Cell type and time point are not known.

This clonotype was detected a few times. The chain links TRBV27 to TRBJ2-2; 12 nucleotides align to TRBD2. The CDR3 is 16 amino acids. V lost 3 bases, J lost 5 bases, and 4 bases stayed unmatched. The germline CDR1 and CDR2 sequences are MNHEY and SMNVEV (reference sequence). CDR3 residues: CASSFSGTSGTGELFF. DNA of the CDR3: TGTGCCAGCAGTTTCTCCGGGACTAGCGGGACCGGGGAGCTGTTTTTT.

The rearrangement uses TRBV4-2 and TRBJ2-3; tentative D call: TRBD2 (7 bases). The V gene's germline CDR1 is LGHNA and CDR2 YNFKEQ. The CDR3 runs 16 residues. The V end lost 4 bases, the J end lost 9 bases, and 23 bases lay between the germline ends. CDR3 sequence (DNA): TGTGCCAGCAGCCCTGAGGGGGGACCAACCGGGGGGACGCAGTATTTT. Its translation is CASSPEGGPTGGTQYF.

The V and J genes are TRBV7-6 and TRBJ1-1, with D perhaps matching TRBD1 (5 bases). The germline V and J ends were trimmed by 5 bases and 8 bases, with 15 bases remaining between them. CDR3 size: 13 residues. The germline V gene encodes CDR1 SGHVS and CDR2 FNYEAQ. The CDR3 sequence: CASSPLDRSEAFF. The CDR3 coding sequence is TGTGCCAGCAGCCCCCTTGACAGAAGCGAAGCTTTCTTT. The whole variable domain, remainder taken from reference TRBV7-6 and TRBJ1-1, is GAGVSQSPRYKVTKRGQDVALRCDPISGHVSLYWYRQALGQGPEFLTYFNYEAQQDKSGLPNDRFSAERPEGSISTLTIQRTEQRDSAMYRCASSPLDRSEAFFGQGTRLTVV.

The rearrangement joins TRBV6-2 or TRBV6-3 to TRBJ1-1; D is unresolved. CDR3 size: 12 residues. The germline V gene has CDR1 MNHEY and CDR2 SVGEGT. Trimming removed 2 bases at V and 5 bases at J, with 6 bases between. CDR3 region: CASSYHRTEAFF. CDR3 bases: TGTGCCAGCAGTTACCACAGAACTGAAGCTTTCTTT.

The V and J genes are TRBV6-5 and TRBJ2-1; 7 nucleotides match TRBD2. With 4 bases clipped from V and 0 bases from J, the junction kept 6 bases outside the gene matches. Germline V lookup: CDR1 MNHEY, CDR2 SVGAGI. The CDR3 length is 16 residues. CDR3 loop: CASSSERGSSYNEQFF. CDR3 bases: TGTGCCAGCAGTTCCGAGCGGGGTAGCTCCTACAATGAGCAGTTCTTC.

This clonotype was found a few times. The gene calls are TRBV9 and TRBJ1-2, with 10 bases lining up with TRBD1. V lost 3 bases and J lost 4; bases outside the gene matches: 3. Germline CDR1 and CDR2: SGDLS and YYNGEE. The CDR3 loop spans 14 amino acids. CDR3 sequence: CASSGGTGAYGYTF. The CDR3 DNA is TGTGCCAGCAGCGGCGGGACAGGGGCCTATGGCTACACCTTC.

This clonotype was detected a few times. This chain links TRBV12-3 or TRBV12-4 with TRBJ1-1; D possibly corresponds to TRBD1 (5 bases). The CDR3 is 14 residues long. With 3 bases removed from V and 1 base from J, the gap between germline ends came to 9 bases. CDR3 coding DNA: TGTGCCAGCAGTTTTCAGGGTTCGAACACTGAAGCTTTCTTT. Translation gives CASSFQGSNTEAFF.

The rearrangement joins TRBV10-2 to TRBJ2-7; tentatively, D is TRBD1 or TRBD2 (6 bases each). CDR3 size: 15 residues. Germline V gene sequence: CDR1 WSHSY, CDR2 SAAADI. V lost 3 bases, J lost 2 bases, and 14 bases lay in between. CDR3 loop: CASSEGGTPAYEQYV. The CDR3 region has the DNA TGCGCCAGCAGTGAAGGGGGGACACCCGCCTACGAGCAGTACGTC.

This clonotype was counted a few times. The DNA for the CDR3 is TGTGCCAGCAGCCCGCCTCCGGAGACCCAGTACTTC. It codes for CASSPPPETQYF. The rearrangement links TRBV7-2 to TRBJ2-5; D is unresolved. From germline, CDR1 is SGHTA and CDR2 FQGNSA. Trimming stripped 5 bases from V and 5 bases from J, with 9 bases between. This CDR3 spans 12 amino acids. Supplemented by reference TRBV7-2 and TRBJ2-5, the full variable domain reads GAGVSQSPSNKVTEKGKDVELRCDPISGHTALYWYRQSLGQGLEFLIYFQGNSAPDKSGLPSDRFSAERTGGSVSTLTIQRTQQEDSAVYLCASSPPPETQYFGPGTRLLVL.

This chain links TRBV6-1 with TRBJ1-1, with 7 bases lining up with TRBD1. The V and J ends lost 10 bases and 6 bases, in that order; junction bases with no gene match: 8. The CDR3 is 12 amino acids. In germline, CDR1 is MNHNS, CDR2 SASEGT. DNA for the CDR3: TGTGCCACCGGAAGACAGGGCTCTGAAGCTTTCTTT. This codes for CATGRQGSEAFF.

This clonotype was detected a few times. Here the CDR3 DNA reads TGTGCCAGCAGTGAGCAGGGGGCACCTACGGAAGCTTTCTTT. This translates into CASSEQGAPTEAFF. The chain recombines TRBV2 with TRBJ1-1; 8 bases map to TRBD1. CDR1 is SNHLY, CDR2 FYNNEI, per germline. The CDR3 runs to 14 residues. V was pared by 3 bases and J by 8 bases, with 8 bases of the junction left unmatched.

This chain links TRBV5-1 with TRBJ1-3; TRBD1 aligns across 10 bases. The CDR3 runs to 18 residues. Trimming cost V 2 bases and J 1 base; bases outside gene matches: 9. The germline V gene has CDR1 SGHRS and CDR2 YFSETQ. CDR3 nucleotides: TGCGCCAGCAGCTTCTCCGGGACAGGGGCGACGTCTGGAAACACCATATATTTT. Its translation: CASSFSGTGATSGNTIYF.

V is TRBV2 and J is TRBJ1-6; D is possibly TRBD1 (6 bases). The CDR3 is made up of 15 amino acids. V was pared by 2 bases and J by 9 bases, with 14 bases between. CDR1 and CDR2 (germline): SNHLY, FYNNEI. The CDR3 DNA follows: TGTGCCAGCAGTGAATTTGGGGGGCTGGTTTCACCCCTCCACTTT. Protein product: CASSEFGGLVSPLHF.

This clonotype was observed many times. The gene calls are TRBV5-1 and TRBJ2-1; possible D gene TRBD1, 6 bases. The germline V and J ends were trimmed by 4 bases and 6 bases, with 17 bases remaining between them. The CDR3 contains 15 residues. CDR1 SGHRS and CDR2 YFSETQ come from the germline V gene. This CDR3 is CASSSRGQLGNEQFF. The CDR3 DNA is TGCGCCAGCAGCAGCAGGGGCCAACTCGGCAATGAGCAGTTCTTC.

This clonotype has a handful of counts. The chain recombines TRBV29-1 with TRBJ1-1; D may be TRBD1 (6 bases). Germline V gene sequence: CDR1 SQVTM, CDR2 ANQGSEA. Trimming removed 3 bases at V and 0 bases at J, with 14 bases between. The CDR3 spans 15 residues. CDR3 DNA sequence: TGCAGCGTTGATTCGACAGGAGGCATGAACACTGAAGCTTTCTTT. Its protein is CSVDSTGGMNTEAFF.